This entry is about one TCR beta chain. Some clones are missing from TCRdb's copy, which holds only in-frame ones; the method was immunoSEQ multiplex PCR. The sample holds about 62,000 clones, approximately 86% seen once. The CDR3 is 18 residues long. Germline CDR1 reads LNHDA; CDR2 reads SQIVND (reference sequence). The J segment lost 0 bases and the V segment lost 5 bases, leaving 15 bases of the junction unmatched. This specimen comes from a study of blood T cell repertoires in COVID-19. Sequences were obtained from peripheral blood. The chain carries TRBV19 and TRBJ1-1, with 7 bases identical to TRBD1. The source is a man aged 70 or older with acute or convalescent COVID-19. CDR3 loop: CASSSPTGKLLMNTEAFF. As DNA, the CDR3 is TGTGCCAGTAGTTCCCCGACAGGGAAGCTACTAATGAACACTGAAGCTTTCTTT.